This entry lists 18 T cell receptor beta chains sequenced from one sample in a study of lymphopenia after photon versus proton radiotherapy. Sequencing was performed with immunoSEQ multiplex PCR; in TCRdb, only in-frame clones are kept and a portion is missing. Of several thousand clones in the sample, about 71% are singletons; the top ten hold roughly 57%. Here the sequenced sample was peripheral blood, taken from a patient treated with proton-based radiotherapy. These receptors came from an elderly man with esophageal cancer.

The chain carries TRBV7-2 and TRBJ2-7; 8 bases are a match to TRBD1. CDR3 length: 14 residues. Losses at the gene ends were 8 bases for V and 6 bases for J; bases not matched to a gene: 12. Per the germline V gene, CDR1 is SGHTA and CDR2 is FQGNSA. CDR3 residues: CASGKQTGDSEQYF. The DNA of the CDR3 is TGTGCCAGCGGTAAGCAGACAGGGGATTCCGAGCAGTACTTC.

This clone was observed a few times. The V gene is TRBV6-4, the J gene TRBJ2-7; 13 bases are a match to TRBD2. Germline V gives CDR1 MRHNA, CDR2 SNTAGT. The J segment lost 9 bases and the V segment lost 7 bases, leaving 9 bases of the junction unmatched. The CDR3 is made up of 14 amino acids. The CDR3 DNA reads as TGTGCCAGCATTCCGACTAGCGGGGGGCCGGTGCAGTACTTC. Its translation is CASIPTSGGPVQYF.

About this clone: One end of the junction varies from germline; a read error may be responsible. The CDR3 DNA follows: TGTGCCAGCAGCGTAGCTCTCGGGATTACCTACGAGCAGTACTTC. It yields the protein CASSVALGITYEQYF. The chain combines TRBV10-1 with TRBJ2-7; D is perhaps TRBD2 (5 bases). Per the germline V gene, CDR1 is WNHNN and CDR2 is SYGVQD (reference sequence). This CDR3 has 15 amino acids.

V and J are TRBV4-3 and TRBJ2-5, with 7 bases lining up with TRBD1. V lost 3 bases, J lost 5 bases, and 9 bases stayed unmatched. The V gene's germline CDR1 is LGHNA and CDR2 YSLEER. The CDR3 sequence is 15 residues long. The CDR3 is CASSQQTGVVETQYF. CDR3 bases: TGCGCCAGCAGCCAGCAAACAGGGGTCGTGGAGACCCAGTACTTC.

V is TRBV7-9 and J is TRBJ2-7; D is unresolved. The CDR3 runs 13 residues. With 6 bases removed from V and 6 bases from J, the gap between germline ends came to 15 bases. Germline V lookup: CDR1 SEHNR, CDR2 FQNEAQ (reference sequence). CDR3 in DNA: TGTGCCAGCAGTCCACACTCGGGTTTCGAGCAGTACTTC. As protein: CASSPHSGFEQYF.

This chain connects TRBV11-3 to TRBJ1-2; D remains unclear. This CDR3 is built from 14 residues. In germline, CDR1 is SGHNT, CDR2 YENEEA. The V end was cut by 1 base, the J end by 8 bases, with 14 bases between. CDR3 nucleotide sequence: TGTGCCAGCAGCTTAGTTGGACGGGGAATGGGCTACACCTTC. It is translated as CASSLVGRGMGYTF. The whole variable domain, filled in from reference TRBV11-3 and TRBJ1-2, reads EAGVVQSPRYKIIEKKQPVAFWCNPISGHNTLYWYLQNLGQGPELLIRYENEEAVDDSQLPKDRFSAERLKGVDSTLKIQPAELGDSAVYLCASSLVGRGMGYTFGSGTRLTVV.

This chain connects TRBV29-1 to TRBJ2-7, with 9 positions matching TRBD1. This CDR3 has 13 residues. V dropped 8 bases and J dropped 2; count of bases not matched to a gene: 7. Germline-derived CDR1 and CDR2 are SQVTM and ANQGSEA. The CDR3 reads CSSRQGEAYEQYF. The CDR3 nucleotides are TGCAGCTCACGACAGGGGGAGGCCTACGAGCAGTACTTC.

The V call is TRBV7-3, the J call TRBJ2-3; D may match TRBD1 or TRBD2 (6 bases each). The CDR3 covers 13 residues. V lost 9 bases and J lost 0, with 10 bases in between. Germline V gene data show CDR1 as SGHTA and CDR2 as FQGTGA. CDR3 sequence reads: CASRGTSTDTQYF. CDR3 nucleotide sequence: TGTGCCAGTCGGGGGACAAGCACAGATACGCAGTATTTT.

For the CDR3, the DNA is TGTGCCAGCAGAGGGACAGGGGTGGAGACCCAGTACTTC. This codes for CASRGTGVETQYF. V gene TRBV28 combines with J gene TRBJ2-5; 10 bases line up with TRBD1. CDR1 MDHEN and CDR2 SYDVKM come from the germline V gene. The CDR3 covers 13 residues. V lost 6 bases and J lost 5; bases outside the gene matches: 3.

V gene TRBV4-1 combines with J gene TRBJ2-5; 8 positions agree with TRBD1. Judging by the DNA end, TRBJ2-7 fits better; the J call may be wrong. In germline, CDR1 is MGHRA, CDR2 YSYEKL. The CDR3 contains 15 residues. DNA of the CDR3: TGCGCCAGCAGCTGGGGACAGGCGGTCTCCTACGAGCAGTACTTC. It specifies CASSWGQAVSYEQYF.

There are a few counts of this clone. The J gene is TRBJ2-7, the V gene TRBV6-5; 7 bases match TRBD1. From germline, CDR1 is MNHEY and CDR2 SVGAGI. V gave up 7 bases and J gave up 3 bases; unmatched junction bases: 9. The CDR3 consists of 14 residues. CDR3 DNA: TGTGCCAGCACGCTAGGGGGCCTCAACTACGAGCAGTACTTC. It codes for CASTLGGLNYEQYF.

This chain links TRBV6-1 with TRBJ2-2; tentative D call: TRBD2 (6 bases). Trimming stripped 1 base from V and 9 bases from J, with 15 bases between. Per germline, CDR1 MNHNS and CDR2 SASEGT. This CDR3 has 15 residues. The CDR3 DNA reads TGTGCCAGCAGTGAAGGAGGAGGGCCCGGTCGGGAGCTGTTTTTT. This translates into CASSEGGGPGRELFF.

This chain links TRBV7-3 with TRBJ1-1; no reliable D call. Germline loops: CDR1 SGHTA, CDR2 FQGTGA. The germline V and J ends were trimmed by 3 bases and 6 bases, with 11 bases remaining between them. CDR3 length: 13 residues. The CDR3 sequence: CASSFGGLAEAFF. The CDR3 region has the DNA TGTGCCAGCAGCTTTGGAGGGCTCGCTGAAGCTTTCTTT.

This clone has only a few counts. The chain combines TRBV6-6 with TRBJ2-7; D might be TRBD1 (6 bases). CDR1 is MNHNY and CDR2 is SVGAGI in the germline V gene (reference sequence). This CDR3 has 14 residues. The germline V and J ends were trimmed by 0 bases and 4 bases, with 10 bases remaining between them. The CDR3 here is CASSYSQGRYEQYF. The CDR3 DNA is TGTGCCAGCAGTTACTCACAGGGTCGGTACGAGCAGTACTTC.

This CDR3 reads CASRTAGGNYGYTF. The CDR3 region has the DNA TGTGCCAGCAGGACCGCGGGGGGGAACTATGGCTACACCTTC. The V gene is TRBV13, the J gene TRBJ1-2; a weak D match, TRBD1 (5 bases). Germline V gene lookup returns CDR1 PRHDT and CDR2 FYEKMQ (reference sequence). The CDR3 loop spans 14 amino acids. The ends were cut back, 6 bases at V and 2 bases at J, with 13 bases in the middle. Full variable domain (rest looked up from reference TRBV13 and TRBJ1-2): AAGVIQSPRHLIKEKRETATLKCYPIPRHDTVYWYQQGPGQDPQFLISFYEKMQSDKGSIPDRFSAQQFSDYHSELNMSSLELGDSALYFCASRTAGGNYGYTFGSGTRLTVV.

The chain links TRBV14 to TRBJ1-1; D ambiguous. The V end was cut by 4 bases, the J end by 6 bases, with 12 bases between. Germline V lookup: CDR1 SGHDN, CDR2 FVKESK. The CDR3 has 13 amino acids. CDR3 amino acids: CASSLNKGAEAFF. Here the CDR3 DNA reads TGTGCCAGCAGCCTGAATAAGGGCGCTGAAGCTTTCTTT. The full variable domain, its missing parts supplied by reference TRBV14 and TRBJ1-1, is EAGVTQFPSHSVIEKGQTVTLRCDPISGHDNLYWYRRVMGKEIKFLLHFVKESKQDESGMPNNRFLAERTGGTYSTLKVQPAELEDSGVYFCASSLNKGAEAFFGQGTRLTVV.

This clone was seen once. This chain links TRBV9 with TRBJ2-1, with a weak D call TRBD2 (5 bases). V gave up 0 bases and J gave up 7 bases, with 8 bases separating them. Germline CDR1 SGDLS, CDR2 YYNGEE. The CDR3 extends over 13 amino acids. The DNA of the CDR3 is TGTGCCAGCAGCGTAGGTACTAGTAATGAGCAGTTCTTC. Its translation is CASSVGTSNEQFF.

V is TRBV7-2 and J is TRBJ1-5; D is ambiguous. V shed 0 bases and J shed 0 bases, with 18 bases lying between them. Per germline, CDR1 SGHTA and CDR2 FQGNSA. The CDR3 totals 19 residues. CDR3 sequence reads: CASSLAVGFGDYSNQPQHF. The DNA of the CDR3 is TGTGCCAGCAGCTTAGCGGTCGGTTTTGGGGATTATAGCAATCAGCCCCAGCATTTT.